This T cell receptor (beta chain) was profiled in a study of shared clonotypes between healthy human individuals. Profiled with immunoSEQ multiplex PCR; TCRdb holds only in-frame clones, not every one. The sample lists around 700,000 clones; around 78% were seen once. Investigators divided CD4+ cells into CD45RA+ naive and CD45RA-negative memory subsets. This clone appeared once. Its specificity is not known. General observations from the study: Sampling included only blood; tissue repertoires likely differ. Estimated richness was generally greater in naive than memory subsets.

The length of the CDR3 is 16 residues. The germline gives CDR1 LNHDA, CDR2 SQIVND (reference sequence). Trimming removed 3 bases at V and 4 bases at J, with 16 bases between. This clonotype was sampled from a woman in her twenties or thirties in good health. V and J are TRBV19 and TRBJ1-5; D unclear. The sequencing sample was made of memory CD4+ T cells sorted from blood. Regarding subset: CD45RA-negative fraction. The CDR3 loop is CASSISFSSRNQPQHF. In nucleotides, the CDR3 is TGTGCCAGTAGTATCTCCTTTAGTTCCAGAAATCAGCCCCAGCATTTT.